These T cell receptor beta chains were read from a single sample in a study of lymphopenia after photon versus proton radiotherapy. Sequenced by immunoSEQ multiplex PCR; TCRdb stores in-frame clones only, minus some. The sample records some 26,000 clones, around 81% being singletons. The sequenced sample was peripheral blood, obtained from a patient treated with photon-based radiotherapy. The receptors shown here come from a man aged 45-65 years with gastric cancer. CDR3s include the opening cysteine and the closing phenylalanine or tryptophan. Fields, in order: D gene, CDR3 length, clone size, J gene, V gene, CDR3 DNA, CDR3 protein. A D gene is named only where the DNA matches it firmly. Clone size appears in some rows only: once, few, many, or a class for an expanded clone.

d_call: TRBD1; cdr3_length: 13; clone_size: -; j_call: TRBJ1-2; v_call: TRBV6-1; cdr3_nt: TGTGCCAGCGTCCCCGGGACAGTCTATGGCTACACCTTC; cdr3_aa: CASVPGTVYGYTF
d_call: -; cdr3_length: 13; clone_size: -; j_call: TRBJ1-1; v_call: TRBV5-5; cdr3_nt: TGTGCCAGCAGCTCCCCAGGGGACACTGAAGCTTTCTTT; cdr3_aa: CASSSPGDTEAFF
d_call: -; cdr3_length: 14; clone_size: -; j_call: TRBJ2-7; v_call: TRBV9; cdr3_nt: TGTGCCAGCAGCGTAGCTACAGATACCTACGAGCAGTACTTC; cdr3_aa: CASSVATDTYEQYF
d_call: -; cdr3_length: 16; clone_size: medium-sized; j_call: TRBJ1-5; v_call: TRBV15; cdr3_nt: TGTGCCACCAGCAGAGGCCCCCCGGGGACCGATCAGCCCCAGCATTTT; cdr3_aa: CATSRGPPGTDQPQHF
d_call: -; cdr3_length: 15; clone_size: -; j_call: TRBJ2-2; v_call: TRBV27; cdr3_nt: TGTGCCAGCAGTTTATCTGGGCAGTCAACCGGGGAGCTGTTTTTT; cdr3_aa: CASSLSGQSTGELFF
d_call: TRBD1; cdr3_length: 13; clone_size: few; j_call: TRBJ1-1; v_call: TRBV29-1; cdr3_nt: TGCAGCGTTTGGGACAGGGGGATCACTGAAGCTTTCTTT; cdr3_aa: CSVWDRGITEAFF
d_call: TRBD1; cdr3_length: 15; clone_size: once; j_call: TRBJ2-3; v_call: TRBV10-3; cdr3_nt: TGTGCCATTGGCAAAGGGACAGGGGTCGGGGATACGCAGTATTTT; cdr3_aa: CAIGKGTGVGDTQYF
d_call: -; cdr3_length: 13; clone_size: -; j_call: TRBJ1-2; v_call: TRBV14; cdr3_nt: TGTGCCAGCAGCCAAGTGCAGAACTATGGCTACACCTTC; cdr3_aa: CASSQVQNYGYTF
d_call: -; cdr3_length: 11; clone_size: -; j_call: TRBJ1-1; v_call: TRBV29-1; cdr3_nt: TGCAGCGGGGTGCCGCACACTGAAGCTTTCTTT; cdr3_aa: CSGVPHTEAFF
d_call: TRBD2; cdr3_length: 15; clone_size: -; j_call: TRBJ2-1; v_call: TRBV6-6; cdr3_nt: TGTGCCAGCAGTTATGTGGCGGGGGGGGTAGGTGAGCAGTTCTTC; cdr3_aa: CASSYVAGGVGEQFF
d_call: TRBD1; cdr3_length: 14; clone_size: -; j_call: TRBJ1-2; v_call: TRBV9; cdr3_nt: TGTGCCAGCAGCGGACAGGGAGAGCTCGGGGGCTACACCTTC; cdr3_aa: CASSGQGELGGYTF
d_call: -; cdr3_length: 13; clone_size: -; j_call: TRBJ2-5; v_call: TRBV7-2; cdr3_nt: TGTGCCAGCAGCTTCTCTGGGTCGGAGACCCAGTACTTC; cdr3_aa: CASSFSGSETQYF
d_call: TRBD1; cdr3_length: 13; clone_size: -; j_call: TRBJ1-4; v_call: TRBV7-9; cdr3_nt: TGTGCCAGCAGTTCGACAGGGTTTGAAAAACTGTTTTTT; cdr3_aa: CASSSTGFEKLFF
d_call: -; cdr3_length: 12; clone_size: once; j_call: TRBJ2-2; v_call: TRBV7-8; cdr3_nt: TGTGCCAGCAGCTTAATAAAACGGGAGCTGTTTTTT; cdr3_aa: CASSLIKRELFF
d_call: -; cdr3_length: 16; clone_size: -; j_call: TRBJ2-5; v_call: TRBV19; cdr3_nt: TGTGCCAGTAGTATAGGACAGTTAACAGTCCAAGAGACCCAGTACTTC; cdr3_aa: CASSIGQLTVQETQYF
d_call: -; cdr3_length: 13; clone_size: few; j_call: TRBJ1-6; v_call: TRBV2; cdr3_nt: TGTGCCAGCCCGGGACGGAGTAATTCACCCCTCCACTTT; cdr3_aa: CASPGRSNSPLHF
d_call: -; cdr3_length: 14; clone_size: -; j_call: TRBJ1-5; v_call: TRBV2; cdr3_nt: TGTGCCAGCAGTGGGGCAGGGAAGGTTCAGCCCCAGCATTTT; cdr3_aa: CASSGAGKVQPQHF
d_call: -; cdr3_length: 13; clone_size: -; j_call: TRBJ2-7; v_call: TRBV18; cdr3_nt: TGTGCCAGCGGCGGTGTTGGGGGTTACGAGCAGTACTTC; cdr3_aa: CASGGVGGYEQYF
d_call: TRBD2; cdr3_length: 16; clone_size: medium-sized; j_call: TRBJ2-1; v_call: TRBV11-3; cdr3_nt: TGTGCCAGCAGCCGGGGGGGCAGGGTAATTAGCAATGAGCAGTTCTTC; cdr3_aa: CASSRGGRVISNEQFF
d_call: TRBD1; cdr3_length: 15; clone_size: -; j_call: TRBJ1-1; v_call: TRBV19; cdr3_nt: TGTGCCAGTAGTATACTAGGGGGCTCGAACACTGAAGCTTTCTTT; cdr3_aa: CASSILGGSNTEAFF
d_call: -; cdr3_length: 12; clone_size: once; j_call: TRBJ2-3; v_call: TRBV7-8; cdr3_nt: TGTGCCAGCAGCTTCACCTTGGATACGCAGTATTTT; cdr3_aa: CASSFTLDTQYF
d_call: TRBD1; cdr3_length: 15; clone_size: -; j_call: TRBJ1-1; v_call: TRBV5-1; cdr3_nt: TGCGCCAGCAGCCAGAGACAGGGAGTGAACACTGAAGCTTTCTTT; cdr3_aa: CASSQRQGVNTEAFF
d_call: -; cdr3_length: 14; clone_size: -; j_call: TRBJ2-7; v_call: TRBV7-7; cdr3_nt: TGTGCCAGCAGCTTAGCGGGCAGGCCCTACGAGCAGTACTTC; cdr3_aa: CASSLAGRPYEQYF
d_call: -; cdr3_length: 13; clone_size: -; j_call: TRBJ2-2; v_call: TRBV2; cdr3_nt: TGTGCCAGCACCTGGGGTCTTTCCGGGGAGCTGTTTTTT; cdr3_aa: CASTWGLSGELFF
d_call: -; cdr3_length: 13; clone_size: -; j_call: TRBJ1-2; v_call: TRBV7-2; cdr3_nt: TGTGCCAGCAGCTTATTGTTAACTGGTGGCTACACCTTC; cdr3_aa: CASSLLLTGGYTF
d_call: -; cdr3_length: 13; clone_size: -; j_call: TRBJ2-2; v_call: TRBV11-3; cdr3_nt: TGTGCCAGCAGCTTAGATTTCTCCGGGGAGCTGTTTTTT; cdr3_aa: CASSLDFSGELFF
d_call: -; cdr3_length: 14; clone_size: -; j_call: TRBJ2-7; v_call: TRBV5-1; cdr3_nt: TGCGCCAGCAGCTTTTCCGTGACAGGACGTGAGCAGTACTTC; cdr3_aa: CASSFSVTGREQYF
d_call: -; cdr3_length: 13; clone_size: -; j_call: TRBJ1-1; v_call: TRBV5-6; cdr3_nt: TGTGCCAGCAGCCCTCCTATGAACACTGAAGCTTTCTTT; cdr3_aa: CASSPPMNTEAFF
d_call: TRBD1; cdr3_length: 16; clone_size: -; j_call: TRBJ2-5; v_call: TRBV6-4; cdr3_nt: TGTGCCAGCAGTGAATCGGCGGGACAGGGTAGCGAGGGCCAGTACTTC; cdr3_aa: CASSESAGQGSEGQYF
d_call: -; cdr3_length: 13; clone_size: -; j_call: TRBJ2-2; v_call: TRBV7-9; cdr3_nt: TGTGCCACCCGGAGAGGGTTAACCGGGGAGCTGTTTTTT; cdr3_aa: CATRRGLTGELFF
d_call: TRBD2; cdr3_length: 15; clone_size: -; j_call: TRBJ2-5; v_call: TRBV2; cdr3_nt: TGTGCCAGCAGTCCACTAGCGGGGGGGCTCGAGACCCAGTACTTC; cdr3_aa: CASSPLAGGLETQYF
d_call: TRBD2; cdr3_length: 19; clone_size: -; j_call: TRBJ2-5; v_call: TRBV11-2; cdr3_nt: TGTGCCAGCAGCCCATTCGGTCTAGCGGGGGGGATATCTGAAGAGACCCAGTACTTC; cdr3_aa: CASSPFGLAGGISEETQYF
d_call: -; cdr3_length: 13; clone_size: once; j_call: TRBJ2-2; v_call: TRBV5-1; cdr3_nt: TGCGCCAGCAGCTTTGACCCCACCGGGGAGCTGTTTTTT; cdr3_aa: CASSFDPTGELFF
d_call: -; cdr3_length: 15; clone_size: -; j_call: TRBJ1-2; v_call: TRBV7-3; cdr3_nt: TGTGCCAGCAGCTTAAGTCATGGGGACAACTATGGCTACACCTTC; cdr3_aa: CASSLSHGDNYGYTF
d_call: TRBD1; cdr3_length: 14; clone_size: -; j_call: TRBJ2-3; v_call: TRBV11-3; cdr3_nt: TGTGCCAGCAGCTTGGGACAGGGAATAGATACGCAGTATTTT; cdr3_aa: CASSLGQGIDTQYF
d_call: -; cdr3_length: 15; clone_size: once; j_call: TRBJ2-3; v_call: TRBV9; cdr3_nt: TGTGCCAGCAGCGTTGGCTCCACCCGCACAGATACGCAGTATTTT; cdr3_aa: CASSVGSTRTDTQYF
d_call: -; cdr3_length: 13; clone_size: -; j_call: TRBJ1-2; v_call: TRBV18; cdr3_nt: TGTGCCAGCTCACCCGGACAGAACTATGGCTACACCTTC; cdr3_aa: CASSPGQNYGYTF
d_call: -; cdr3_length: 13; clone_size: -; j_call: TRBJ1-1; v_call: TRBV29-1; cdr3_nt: TGCAGCGTTAACAGAAGAATGAACACTGAAGCTTTCTTT; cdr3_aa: CSVNRRMNTEAFF
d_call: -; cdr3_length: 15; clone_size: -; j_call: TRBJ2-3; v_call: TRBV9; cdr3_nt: TGTGCCAGCAGCGTACGCCCGTCGGCCACAGATACGCAGTATTTT; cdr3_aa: CASSVRPSATDTQYF
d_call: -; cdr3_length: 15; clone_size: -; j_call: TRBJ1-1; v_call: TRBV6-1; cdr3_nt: TGTGCCAGCAGTGAAGCCGGAAACGGGGGCCTTGAAGCTTTCTTT; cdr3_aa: CASSEAGNGGLEAFF
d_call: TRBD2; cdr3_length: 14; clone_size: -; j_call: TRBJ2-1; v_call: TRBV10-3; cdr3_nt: TGTGCCATCTCACTAGCGGGGGGCCCTTCTGAGCAGTTCTTC; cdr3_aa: CAISLAGGPSEQFF
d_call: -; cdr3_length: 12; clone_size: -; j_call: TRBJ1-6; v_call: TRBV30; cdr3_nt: TGTGCCTGGAGTGTCCAGGTTTCACCCCTCCACTTT; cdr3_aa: CAWSVQVSPLHF
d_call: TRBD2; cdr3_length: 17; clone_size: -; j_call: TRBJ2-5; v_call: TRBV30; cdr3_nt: TGTGCCTGGAGGGCTTTCACTCCCGGGACTAGCAGGGAGACCCAGTACTTC; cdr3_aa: CAWRAFTPGTSRETQYF